This T cell receptor beta chain was captured by sequencing in a study of T-cell reconstitution after alpha-beta-depleted transplantation in children. Findings and caveats of the study: The study reportedly traced alpha-beta T cells about two months after transplant to several hundred expanded graft clones.

This CDR3 comprises 13 residues. V lost 1 base to trimming and J lost 5 bases, with 12 bases between them. Germline lookup yields CDR1 DFQATT and CDR2 SNEGSKA (reference sequence). This clonotype was detected only a few times. What it recognizes is unknown. Unique molecular identifiers were used to barcode this TCRbeta library. TCRdb used MiXCR to reprocess the PCR reads, holding one entry per CDR3 protein. The profile shows about 600,000 distinct CDR3 sequences, approximately 12% of them singletons. The chain carries TRBV20-1 and TRBJ2-7, with a possible D match to TRBD2 (6 bases). The TCR comes from a male patient between 10 and 17 years old who had a stem cell transplant for acute myeloid leukemia, so the T cells may come from the graft donor. The input for sequencing was PBMCs, mostly from graft donor cells, taken 360 days after TCRalphabeta/CD19-depleted stem cell transplant. This CDR3 is CSARAGVLDEQYF. CDR3 nucleotide sequence: TGCAGTGCTAGAGCGGGAGTCCTGGACGAGCAGTACTTC.